The sample holds one count of the clone carrying this TCR beta chain. Its specificity is unknown. Here immunoSEQ multiplex PCR was the method, and the copy in TCRdb shows in-frame clones only, minus some. This repertoire shows over 35,000 clones, roughly 90% found once; its top ten account for roughly 0.58%. This entry is derived from a study of OX40 agonist ivuxolimab in advanced cancers. Study-wide context: Earlier treatment with anti-PD-1, anti-PD-L1 or anti-CTLA-4 was permitted, and roughly 42% had received some.

Findings and caveats of the study: Partial responders treated at 0.1-3.0 mg/kg exhibited clonal expansion among the lowest measured. Some nonresponders likewise displayed low normalized T-cell clonal expansion.

The sequence was obtained from an adult with an advanced solid tumor such as melanoma, head and neck, liver or kidney cancer. Material: CD4+ or CD8+ T cells sorted from blood, obtained in a trial of the OX40 agonist ivuxolimab.

CDR3 nucleotide sequence: TGTGCCAGCAGCTTAGCGTGGGGGGGCCCCGGGGAGCTGTTTTTT. Its translation: CASSLAWGGPGELFF. The V and J genes are TRBV7-9 and TRBJ2-2, with a tentative D call TRBD2 (7 bases). The V gene's germline CDR1 is SEHNR and CDR2 FQNEAQ (reference sequence). The CDR3 has 15 residues. Trimming cost V 0 bases and J 6 bases, with 11 bases left between them.